This T cell receptor (beta chain) derives from a study of blood T cell repertoires in COVID-19. Across the study: Whether acute or convalescent, the COVID-19 samples came from the United States, Italy and Spain. Sources were T cells, B-cell-depleted T cells, or PBMCs; the material itself was cDNA or gDNA.

Study processing details: Amplified reference gene primers provided the basis for estimating nucleated cell counts. Sequencing used immunoSEQ multiplex PCR; TCRdb keeps in-frame clones, though not all of them. The V and J calls and clone size are taken from that table; D and trimming were inferred from the DNA. The sample includes fewer than 100,000 clones, 86% of them seen just once. This CDR3 has 16 residues. CDR1 and CDR2 (germline): LGHDT, YNNKEL (reference sequence). V lost 0 bases and J lost 6; bases outside the gene matches: 10. Sequenced sample: peripheral blood. This clonotype originated in an elderly man in a cohort sampled during active COVID-19. V is TRBV3-1 (or the pseudogene TRBV3-2) and J is TRBJ1-2, with 7 bases matching TRBD1. The CDR3 loop reads CASSQEGGRVKDGYTF. As DNA, the CDR3 is TGTGCCAGCAGCCAAGAAGGGGGCAGGGTGAAGGATGGCTACACCTTC.